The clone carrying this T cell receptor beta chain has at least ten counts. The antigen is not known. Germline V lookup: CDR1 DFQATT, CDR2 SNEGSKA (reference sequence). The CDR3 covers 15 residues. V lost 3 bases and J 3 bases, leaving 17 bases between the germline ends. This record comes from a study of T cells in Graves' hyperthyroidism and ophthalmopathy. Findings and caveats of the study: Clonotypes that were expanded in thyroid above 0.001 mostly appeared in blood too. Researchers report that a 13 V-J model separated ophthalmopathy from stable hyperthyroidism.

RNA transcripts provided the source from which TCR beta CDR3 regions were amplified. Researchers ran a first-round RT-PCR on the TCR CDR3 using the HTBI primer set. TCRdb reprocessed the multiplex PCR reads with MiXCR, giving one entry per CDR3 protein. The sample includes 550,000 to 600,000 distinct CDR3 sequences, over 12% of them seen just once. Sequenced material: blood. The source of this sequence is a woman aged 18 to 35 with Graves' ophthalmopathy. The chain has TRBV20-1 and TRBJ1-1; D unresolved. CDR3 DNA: TGCAGTGCTAGGGACCCCGGGTGGGGTTACACTGAAGCTTTCTTT. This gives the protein CSARDPGWGYTEAFF.